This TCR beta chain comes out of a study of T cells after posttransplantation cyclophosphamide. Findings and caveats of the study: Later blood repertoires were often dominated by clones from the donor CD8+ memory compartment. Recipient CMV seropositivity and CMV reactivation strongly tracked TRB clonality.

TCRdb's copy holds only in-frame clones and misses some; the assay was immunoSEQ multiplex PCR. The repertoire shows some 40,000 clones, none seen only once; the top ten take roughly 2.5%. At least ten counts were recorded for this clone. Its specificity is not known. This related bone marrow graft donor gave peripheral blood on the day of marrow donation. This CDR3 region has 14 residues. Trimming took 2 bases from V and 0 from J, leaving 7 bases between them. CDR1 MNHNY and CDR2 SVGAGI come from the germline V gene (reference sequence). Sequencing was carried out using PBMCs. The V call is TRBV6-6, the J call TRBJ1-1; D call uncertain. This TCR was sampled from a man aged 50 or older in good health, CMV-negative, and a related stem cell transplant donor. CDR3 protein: CASSYIQMNTEAFF. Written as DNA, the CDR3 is TGTGCCAGCAGTTACATTCAAATGAACACTGAAGCTTTCTTT.